This T cell receptor beta chain was recorded in a study of cytotoxic CD8 clonotypes in ibrutinib-treated CLL. Study-level results: The times at which samples were taken varied between sustained-remission and progressing patients.

Profiling relied on immunoSEQ multiplex PCR, and the TCRdb table lists in-frame clones only, not all of them. The repertoire consists of around 19,000 clones, with about 70% occurring once and the leading ten covering roughly 25%. About this clone: Its antigen is not known.

Source: PBMCs, taken after 12 months of ibrutinib treatment. The receptor was derived from a human donor with chronic lymphocytic leukemia.

For the CDR3, the DNA is TGTGCCATCGGACAGGTCCACGAGCAGTACTTC. Its translation is CAIGQVHEQYF. This chain joins TRBV10-3 and TRBJ2-7, with 7 bases that match TRBD1. V was clipped by 8 bases and J by 5 bases; unmatched bases: 3. CDR1 and CDR2 from the germline V gene are ENHRY and SYGVKD. This CDR3 contains 11 residues.